Each of the 7 T cell receptor beta chains below was sequenced from the same sample in a study of blood T cell repertoires in COVID-19. Sequenced by immunoSEQ multiplex PCR; TCRdb stores in-frame clones only, minus some. Of a few hundred thousand clones listed, 70% to 90% were seen once; the top ten hold around 1.3%. Sequences were obtained from PBMCs or T cells enriched from blood (not recorded which). All receptors come from a man aged 25-45 years who had recovered from COVID-19.

This clone was seen a few times. The chain is built from TRBV6-2 or TRBV6-3 and TRBJ2-7; D perhaps matches TRBD1 (6 bases). From germline, CDR1 is MNHEY and CDR2 SVGEGT. The CDR3 contains 18 residues. V lost 3 bases, J lost 0 bases, and 21 bases lay in between. The CDR3 here is CASSYDFGDTFYSYEQYF. CDR3 DNA sequence: TGTGCCAGCAGTTATGACTTCGGGGACACTTTTTACTCCTACGAGCAGTACTTC.

The chain carries TRBV5-1 and TRBJ2-5; D is possibly TRBD1 (5 bases). V lost 0 bases, J lost 0 bases, and 9 bases lay in between. This CDR3 is built from 15 residues. Germline CDR1 is SGHRS and CDR2 is YFSETQ. CDR3 region: CASSLVPGHQETQYF. The CDR3 DNA follows: TGCGCCAGCAGCTTGGTTCCAGGGCACCAAGAGACCCAGTACTTC.

The genes are TRBV19 and TRBJ2-7; possibly TRBD1 for D (5 bases). The germline V gene encodes CDR1 LNHDA and CDR2 SQIVND (reference sequence). The CDR3 loop spans 14 amino acids. Trimming removed 5 bases from V and 0 bases from J, with 11 bases in between. The chain's CDR3 is CASSLGQSSYEQYF. The CDR3 region has the DNA TGTGCCAGTAGTCTGGGGCAGAGCTCCTACGAGCAGTACTTC. The variable domain in full, with the rest retrieved from reference TRBV19 and TRBJ2-7, is DGGITQSPKYLFRKEGQNVTLSCEQNLNHDAMYWYRQDPGQGLRLIYYSQIVNDFQKGDIAEGYSVSREKKESFPLTVTSAQKNPTAFYLCASSLGQSSYEQYFGPGTRLTVT.

This sequence joins TRBV5-1 and TRBJ1-2; no clear D gene. Germline V gene sequence: CDR1 SGHRS, CDR2 YFSETQ. V lost 4 bases, J lost 2 bases, and 18 bases lay in between. This CDR3 region has 16 residues. CDR3 sequence reads: CASSPTVSLRNYGYTF. CDR3 nucleotides: TGCGCCAGCAGCCCTACGGTCTCACTAAGGAACTATGGCTACACCTTC.

V usage is TRBV19 and J usage is TRBJ1-1; 7 bases fit TRBD1. CDR1 and CDR2 (germline): LNHDA, SQIVND (reference sequence). The CDR3 has 16 amino acids. With V trimmed by 4 bases and J by 0 bases, 8 bases remained unmatched. This chain's CDR3 is CASSTGTAVMNTEAFF. In DNA form, the CDR3 reads TGTGCCAGTAGTACCGGGACAGCTGTCATGAACACTGAAGCTTTCTTT.

J is TRBJ2-2 and V is TRBV27, with 7 bases that match TRBD1. Trimming removed 3 bases from V and 0 bases from J; junction bases left unmatched: 7. Germline V gene lookup returns CDR1 MNHEY and CDR2 SMNVEV (reference sequence). The CDR3 sequence is 17 residues long. The CDR3 protein is CASSFRQGSANTGELFF. CDR3 bases: TGTGCCAGCAGTTTCAGACAGGGTTCGGCGAACACCGGGGAGCTGTTTTTT.

The chain carries TRBV20-1 and TRBJ2-5; the D is unclear. The CDR3 contains 15 residues. The germline gives CDR1 DFQATT, CDR2 SNEGSKA (reference sequence). V shed 3 bases and J shed 4 bases, with 18 bases lying between them. The DNA for the CDR3 is TGCAGTGCTAGTTTTTGGGCAACCGGTCCAGAGACCCAGTACTTC. It is translated as CSASFWATGPETQYF.